Each of the 13 T cell receptor beta chains below was sequenced from the same sample in a study of T cell changes during pregnancy in multiple sclerosis. The assay was immunoSEQ multiplex PCR, and TCRdb's table has in-frame clones only and misses some. The table lists over 35,000 clones, approximately 94% of them singletons. The sample here was peripheral blood, taken before pregnancy. These receptors all stem from a female donor with multiple sclerosis, enrolled in a pregnancy study.

The chain employs TRBV10-1 and TRBJ2-7, with TRBD2 matching over 14 bases. V shed 0 bases and J 4 bases; nucleotides not matched to a gene: 8. CDR3 size: 18 residues. Germline CDR1 is WNHNN and CDR2 is SYGVQD (reference sequence). The CDR3 loop reads CASSESTSGRARMYEQYF. For the CDR3, the DNA is TGCGCCAGCAGTGAGTCGACTAGCGGGAGGGCCAGAATGTACGAGCAGTACTTC.

This clone was observed a single time. The V call is TRBV10-1, the J call TRBJ1-3; a weak D match, TRBD1 (5 bases). The CDR3 has 15 amino acids. Germline V gene lookup returns CDR1 WNHNN and CDR2 SYGVQD (reference sequence). Trimming pared 0 bases from V and 2 bases from J, leaving 8 bases between. The DNA of the CDR3 is TGCGCCAGCAGTGAGTCGGGGACTGCTGGAAACACCATATATTTT. Amino acid sequence: CASSESGTAGNTIYF.

The V gene is TRBV10-1, the J gene TRBJ2-1; D call uncertain. The CDR3 sequence is 13 residues long. In germline, CDR1 is WNHNN, CDR2 SYGVQD (reference sequence). The V gene lost 4 bases and the J gene lost 4 bases, with 8 bases spanning the gap. The CDR3 bases are TGCGCCAGCAGTGTGGGCCAGTACAATGAGCAGTTCTTC. This sequence encodes CASSVGQYNEQFF.

The chain couples TRBV19 to TRBJ2-1, with D uncertain. Trimming shortened V by 3 bases and J by 4 bases, and 13 bases separated the two germline ends. The CDR3 runs 15 residues. In germline, CDR1 is LNHDA, CDR2 SQIVND (reference sequence). CDR3 sequence reads: CASSISLVTYNEQFF. In nucleotides, the CDR3 is TGTGCCAGTAGTATTTCACTGGTAACTTACAATGAGCAGTTCTTC.

The chain joins TRBV30 to TRBJ2-7, with D maybe TRBD2 (6 bases). Germline V gene lookup returns CDR1 GTSNPN and CDR2 SVGIG (reference sequence). This CDR3 region has 11 residues. V lost 5 bases, J lost 3 bases, and 8 bases lay in between. The CDR3 coding sequence is TGTGCCTGGGTGGAGGGCTACGAGCAGTACTTC. It yields the protein CAWVEGYEQYF. The full variable domain, rest sourced from reference TRBV30 and TRBJ2-7, is SQTIHQWPATLVQPVGSPLSLECTVEGTSNPNLYWYRQAAGRGLQLLFYSVGIGQISSEVPQNLSASRPQDRQFILSSKKLLLSDSGFYLCAWVEGYEQYFGPGTRLTVT.

The gene calls are TRBV30 and TRBJ1-2; D is ambiguous. The CDR3 length is 12 residues. Germline CDR1 reads GTSNPN; CDR2 reads SVGIG (reference sequence). The V end lost 6 bases, the J end lost 8 bases, and 16 bases lay between the germline ends. The CDR3 protein is CACVQRREGYTF. CDR3 sequence (DNA): TGTGCCTGTGTCCAGCGGCGGGAAGGCTACACCTTC.

V is TRBV25-1 and J is TRBJ1-2, with D possibly matching TRBD1 (6 bases). Trimming took 2 bases from V and 4 from J, leaving 8 bases between them. The CDR3 runs 13 residues. The germline V gene has CDR1 MGHDK and CDR2 SYGVNS. This CDR3 is CASSEDRFYGYTF. The DNA for the CDR3 is TGTGCCAGCAGTGAAGACAGGTTCTATGGCTACACCTTC.

This rearrangement joins TRBV28 to TRBJ1-2; TRBD1 agrees at 8 bases. This CDR3 comprises 12 residues. Trimming at V came to 5 bases and at J to 7 bases, leaving 3 bases not matched to a gene. The germline gives CDR1 MDHEN, CDR2 SYDVKM. CDR3 nucleotide sequence: TGTGCCAGCAGTACAGGGGGTACTGGCTACACCTTC. Its translation is CASSTGGTGYTF.

The CDR3 here is CASSQIGQGGRNNQPQHF. The CDR3 DNA follows: TGTGCCAGCAGCCAAATCGGACAGGGAGGCAGAAACAATCAGCCCCAGCATTTT. The chain employs TRBV7-9 and TRBJ1-5; TRBD1 matches 8 bases. The germline CDR1 and CDR2 sequences are SEHNR and FQNEAQ (reference sequence). This CDR3 has 18 amino acids. V shed 5 bases, J shed 3 bases, and the junction held 15 bases outside the gene matches.

The chain couples TRBV30 to TRBJ2-3; 9 bases are shared with TRBD2. Trimming cost V 2 bases and J 6 bases; bases outside gene matches: 6. This CDR3 spans 14 amino acids. Germline V gene sequence: CDR1 GTSNPN, CDR2 SVGIG (reference sequence). The CDR3 DNA sequence: TGTGCCTGGAGTCGGGGACTAGCACCCGATACGCAGTATTTT. It codes for CAWSRGLAPDTQYF.

This chain uses TRBV5-1 with TRBJ2-3; 8 bases align to TRBD2. Germline V gene data show CDR1 as SGHRS and CDR2 as YFSETQ. Losses at the gene ends were 1 base for V and 6 bases for J; bases not matched to a gene: 7. CDR3 length: 15 amino acids. CDR3 DNA sequence: TGCGCCAGCAGCTTGTCTGGCGGGAGGTCGGATACGCAGTATTTT. Translating it yields CASSLSGGRSDTQYF.

V gene TRBV4-3 combines with J gene TRBJ2-5, with TRBD2 matching 7 bases. This CDR3 has 16 residues. CDR1 is LGHNA and CDR2 is YSLEER in the germline V gene. The V and J ends lost 2 bases and 0 bases, in that order; junction bases with no gene match: 6. The CDR3 here is CASSQNPGGYQETQYF. CDR3 nucleotide sequence: TGCGCCAGCAGCCAAAATCCGGGGGGATACCAAGAGACCCAGTACTTC.

As concerns this clone: One end of the junction fails to match germline, which may point to a read error. This chain joins TRBV11-2 and TRBJ2-7; 11 nucleotides match TRBD2. CDR3 size: 13 residues. Germline V lookup: CDR1 SGHAT, CDR2 FQNNGV. CDR3 region: CASSSWTSGYSGF. The DNA of the CDR3 is TGTGCCAGCAGCTCCTGGACTAGCGGGTACTCGGGCTTC.